This record looks at one TCR beta chain sequence and its context. One entry per CDR3 protein results from TCRdb running MiXCR on the RACE reads. The table includes some 90,000 distinct CDR3 sequences, approximately 10% detected once. This CDR3 is built from 14 residues. Germline V gene lookup returns CDR1 SEHNR and CDR2 FQNEAQ (reference sequence). V was shortened by 1 base and J by 2 bases, with 8 bases between the two germline ends. Time point denoted: patch test 3, about 24 weeks after DPC sensitization. This sample's treatment: therapeutic diphenylcyclopropenone sensitization with weekly scalp DPC. These data originate in a study of human T cells and chemical hapten exposure.

The starting material was whole blood, obtained in connection with sensitization to the hapten diphenylcyclopropenone (DPC). The chain links TRBV7-9 to TRBJ1-1; no clear D gene. The source is a young woman with alopecia areata. Some clones in this sample may be carry-over from other donors' samples. This CDR3 reads CASSLGYSNTEAFF. DNA of the CDR3: TGTGCCAGCAGCTTAGGCTACAGCAACACTGAAGCTTTCTTT.